These 28 T cell receptor beta chains share one sample of origin, sequenced in a study of T cell responses to AZD1222 COVID-19 vaccine. Some clones are missing from TCRdb's copy, which holds only in-frame ones; the method was immunoSEQ multiplex PCR. In the table there are over 90,000 clones, approximately 90% of which are singletons. Source: peripheral blood, taken 28 days after the second AZD1222 dose. Every receptor here comes from an adult who received the AZD1222 COVID-19 vaccine.

This sequence joins TRBV7-9 and TRBJ2-2; D gene ambiguous. The CDR3 loop spans 13 amino acids. Trimming took off 5 bases at V and 5 bases at J, with 9 bases between the two ends. Germline assignment: CDR1 SEHNR and CDR2 FQNEAQ (reference sequence). The CDR3 DNA reads TGTGCCAGCAGCGCATGGACGACCGGGGAGCTGTTTTTT. Translating gives CASSAWTTGELFF.

This chain's CDR3 is CASSPPTGSGGYTF. The CDR3, as DNA: TGTGCCAGCAGCCCCCCAACAGGGTCGGGCGGCTACACCTTC. The V gene is TRBV7-2, the J gene TRBJ1-2; possible D gene TRBD1, 6 bases. Germline CDR1 is SGHTA and CDR2 is FQGNSA. This CDR3 is 14 amino acids long. The ends were cut back, 5 bases at V and 8 bases at J, with 18 bases in the middle. Filled out from reference TRBV7-2 and TRBJ1-2, the complete variable domain reads GAGVSQSPSNKVTEKGKDVELRCDPISGHTALYWYRQSLGQGLEFLIYFQGNSAPDKSGLPSDRFSAERTGGSVSTLTIQRTQQEDSAVYLCASSPPTGSGGYTFGSGTRLTVV.

The chain carries TRBV11-2 and TRBJ1-2; unclear D gene. The CDR3 runs 14 residues. The germline V gene encodes CDR1 SGHAT and CDR2 FQNNGV. The germline V and J ends were trimmed by 7 bases and 7 bases, with 19 bases remaining between them. CDR3 sequence (DNA): TGTGCCAGCACCAAAACAGTTGGGGTTCGTGGCTACACCTTC. It specifies CASTKTVGVRGYTF.

This clone was seen only once. The CDR3 here is CASSPGGVNYGYTF. The CDR3 region has the DNA TGCGCCAGCAGCCCAGGGGGCGTTAACTATGGCTACACCTTC. This chain links TRBV5-1 with TRBJ1-2; 8 bases match TRBD1. Germline V gene sequence: CDR1 SGHRS, CDR2 YFSETQ. J was trimmed by 1 base and V by 4 bases; bases with no gene match: 3. CDR3 size: 14 residues. Looking up the rest from reference TRBV5-1 and TRBJ1-2 gives the full variable domain: KAGVTQTPRYLIKTRGQQVTLSCSPISGHRSVSWYQQTPGQGLQFLFEYFSETQRNKGNFPGRFSGRQFSNSRSEMNVSTLELGDSALYLCASSPGGVNYGYTFGSGTRLTVV.

The chain links TRBV15 to TRBJ2-7; 9 bases line up with TRBD2. The CDR3 covers 16 residues. Germline-derived CDR1 and CDR2 are LNHNV and YYDKDF (reference sequence). Germline trimming cut 1 base from V and 3 bases from J; bases unmatched to any gene: 7. The CDR3 region is CATSRGGGGALYEQYF. For the CDR3, the DNA is TGTGCCACCAGCAGAGGTGGCGGGGGGGCTCTCTACGAGCAGTACTTC.

The rearrangement joins TRBV18 to TRBJ1-1, with 9 bases identical to TRBD1. Germline values: CDR1 KGHSH, CDR2 LQKENI. With 4 bases clipped from V and 0 bases from J, the junction kept 9 bases outside the gene matches. The CDR3 is made up of 17 amino acids. CDR3 amino acids: CASSLTGTGLMNTEAFF. DNA for the CDR3: TGTGCCAGCTCACTGACCGGGACAGGGCTCATGAACACTGAAGCTTTCTTT.

This clone was counted a single time. V is TRBV19 and J is TRBJ1-1; perhaps TRBD1 as D (5 bases). CDR1 LNHDA and CDR2 SQIVND come from the germline V gene (reference sequence). Trimming removed 4 bases from V and 3 bases from J, with 9 bases in between. CDR3 length: 13 residues. The CDR3 here is CASSTGYDTEAFF. The DNA of the CDR3 is TGTGCCAGTAGTACAGGGTATGACACTGAAGCTTTCTTT.

The rearrangement joins TRBV9 to TRBJ2-1; 9 bases match TRBD1. The J segment lost 4 bases and the V segment lost 4 bases, leaving 9 bases of the junction unmatched. The CDR3 extends over 16 amino acids. In germline, CDR1 is SGDLS, CDR2 YYNGEE. The chain's CDR3 is CASSRGRGQGYNEQFF. The CDR3 bases are TGTGCCAGCAGCCGCGGACGGGGACAGGGATACAATGAGCAGTTCTTC. Full variable domain (outside the CDR3, taken from reference TRBV9 and TRBJ2-1): DSGVTQTPKHLITATGQRVTLRCSPRSGDLSVYWYQQSLDQGLQFLIQYYNGEERAKGNILERFSAQQFPDLHSELNLSSLELGDSALYFCASSRGRGQGYNEQFFGPGTRLTVL.

The chain recombines TRBV4-1 with TRBJ2-7; TRBD1 matches 11 bases. Trimming cost V 3 bases and J 4 bases; bases outside gene matches: 2. CDR3 length: 14 amino acids. Germline CDR1 is MGHRA and CDR2 is YSYEKL. Here the CDR3 reads CASSQDRGPYEQYF. CDR3 nucleotide sequence: TGCGCCAGCAGCCAGGACAGGGGGCCGTACGAGCAGTACTTC.

The chain has TRBV28 and TRBJ1-1; 7 bases are a match to TRBD1. Per the germline V gene, CDR1 is MDHEN and CDR2 is SYDVKM. Losses at the gene ends were 6 bases for V and 8 bases for J; bases not matched to a gene: 12. The CDR3 is 14 amino acids. In DNA form, the CDR3 reads TGTGCCAGCAGCCCCAACCCAGGACAGGCGGAAGCTTTCTTT. It yields the protein CASSPNPGQAEAFF.

This clone was observed once. V and J are TRBV13 and TRBJ1-1, with TRBD1 as a possible D gene (5 bases). The length of the CDR3 is 15 residues. Between the trimmed V and J ends, which lost 3 bases and 1 base, there was a span of 12 bases. Germline CDR1 reads PRHDT; CDR2 reads FYEKMQ (reference sequence). The CDR3 here is CASSLRNGANTEAFF. The CDR3 DNA reads TGTGCCAGCAGCTTGAGGAACGGGGCGAACACTGAAGCTTTCTTT. The full variable domain, with the rest looked up from reference TRBV13 and TRBJ1-1, is AAGVIQSPRHLIKEKRETATLKCYPIPRHDTVYWYQQGPGQDPQFLISFYEKMQSDKGSIPDRFSAQQFSDYHSELNMSSLELGDSALYFCASSLRNGANTEAFFGQGTRLTVV.

The chain links TRBV19 to TRBJ2-3, with 13 bases matching TRBD2. The V gene end was trimmed by 6 bases and the J gene end by 4 bases; junction bases not matched to a gene: 7. The CDR3 is 16 residues long. Per germline, CDR1 LNHDA and CDR2 SQIVND (reference sequence). The CDR3 bases are TGTGCCAGTAGAACCATGACTAGCGGGGGGTCAGATACGCAGTATTTT. Translated, it gives CASRTMTSGGSDTQYF. Drawing the rest from reference TRBV19 and TRBJ2-3, the complete variable domain is DGGITQSPKYLFRKEGQNVTLSCEQNLNHDAMYWYRQDPGQGLRLIYYSQIVNDFQKGDIAEGYSVSREKKESFPLTVTSAQKNPTAFYLCASRTMTSGGSDTQYFGPGTRLTVL.

The sample holds one count of this clone. The V call is TRBV19, the J call TRBJ1-1; 7 bases are a match to TRBD1. With V trimmed by 3 bases and J by 0 bases, 7 bases remained unmatched. The CDR3 runs 16 residues. Germline V gene data show CDR1 as LNHDA and CDR2 as SQIVND (reference sequence). CDR3 DNA: TGTGCCAGTAGTATTGTAGGGGGCGCATTGAACACTGAAGCTTTCTTT. Translation: CASSIVGGALNTEAFF.

The chain couples TRBV7-2 to TRBJ1-1, with D possibly TRBD1 on 6 matching bases. Looked up from germline, CDR1 is SGHTA and CDR2 is FQGNSA. Trimming left V 7 bases short and J 8 bases short, with 17 bases between. CDR3 length equals 13 residues. CDR3: CASTSGTTGEAFF. CDR3 nucleotides: TGTGCCAGCACCTCAGGGACAACCGGAGAAGCTTTCTTT.

This clone appeared once. The V gene is TRBV9, the J gene TRBJ1-3; no clear D. Trimming pared 3 bases from V and 1 base from J, leaving 8 bases between. The V gene's germline CDR1 is SGDLS and CDR2 YYNGEE. The CDR3 spans 14 residues. The CDR3 DNA follows: TGTGCCAGCAGCGCAGTTGTATCTGGAAACACCATATATTTT. Its protein product is CASSAVVSGNTIYF.

The chain is built from TRBV6-1 and TRBJ2-7; 9 nucleotides line up with TRBD2. Germline V gene sequence: CDR1 MNHNS, CDR2 SASEGT. J was trimmed by 0 bases and V by 1 base; bases with no gene match: 7. This CDR3 region has 17 residues. CDR3 DNA sequence: TGTGCCAGCAGTGAAGAGCGGGGGGTCAACCTCTCCTACGAGCAGTACTTC. It codes for CASSEERGVNLSYEQYF.

The V and J genes are TRBV5-4 and TRBJ2-2; possibly TRBD2 for D (7 bases). Germline V CDR1 and CDR2: SGHNT, YYREEE (reference sequence). Trimming removed 0 bases from V and 8 bases from J, with 17 bases in between. The CDR3 runs 16 residues. CDR3 amino acids: CASSLGARGGLGELFF. The CDR3, as DNA: TGTGCCAGCAGCTTGGGGGCCCGCGGGGGCCTAGGGGAGCTGTTTTTT.

The V gene is TRBV3-1 (or the pseudogene TRBV3-2), the J gene TRBJ1-4; 7 bases map to TRBD1. V gave up 6 bases and J gave up 8 bases; unmatched junction bases: 9. The CDR3 extends over 14 amino acids. Germline CDR1 LGHDT, CDR2 YNNKEL (reference sequence). The CDR3: CASSHTGESEKLFF. DNA of the CDR3: TGTGCCAGCAGTCACACAGGGGAATCGGAAAAACTGTTTTTT.

The rearrangement joins TRBV5-6 to TRBJ1-5; a weak D match, TRBD1 (5 bases). The germline gives CDR1 SGHDT, CDR2 YYEEEE. The ends were cut back, 5 bases at V and 6 bases at J, with 12 bases in the middle. The CDR3 is 13 amino acids. The CDR3 sequence: CASSLQGFQPQHF. The CDR3 coding sequence is TGTGCCAGCAGTTTGCAGGGTTTTCAGCCCCAGCATTTT.

This clone was seen only a few times. V gene TRBV18 combines with J gene TRBJ2-2; unclear D gene. The CDR3 covers 12 residues. The germline V gene has CDR1 KGHSH and CDR2 LQKENI. V was pared by 4 bases and J by 3 bases, with 3 bases between. The CDR3 nucleotides are TGTGCCAGCTCACATTACACCGGGGAGCTGTTTTTT. Translating it yields CASSHYTGELFF.

This clone was seen a single time. The chain has TRBV18 and TRBJ1-2; the match to TRBD1 covers 8 bases. The CDR3 extends over 16 amino acids. The V and J ends lost 2 bases and 1 base, in that order; junction bases with no gene match: 6. Germline V gene lookup returns CDR1 KGHSH and CDR2 LQKENI. The CDR3 DNA reads as TGTGCCAGCTCACCAATGACAGGGGCATTTAACTATGGCTACACCTTC. It encodes CASSPMTGAFNYGYTF.

The chain is built from TRBV14 and TRBJ1-6; no reliable D call. Germline V gene lookup returns CDR1 SGHDN and CDR2 FVKESK. There are 14 residues in the CDR3. The V gene lost 4 bases and the J gene lost 4 bases, with 8 bases spanning the gap. The CDR3 DNA reads as TGTGCCAGCAGCCCAGGACGGTATAATTCACCCCTCCACTTT. Amino acid sequence: CASSPGRYNSPLHF.

The genes are TRBV7-8 and TRBJ2-7; D is unclear. The CDR3 has 15 amino acids. Looked up from germline, CDR1 is SGHVS and CDR2 is FQNEAQ. The V end lost 5 bases, the J end lost 0 bases, and 14 bases lay between the germline ends. CDR3 protein: CASSPSGLSSYEQYF. The CDR3 nucleotides read TGTGCCAGCAGCCCCTCGGGCCTGAGCTCCTACGAGCAGTACTTC.

This clone was seen more than once but under ten times. This chain connects TRBV6-5 to TRBJ1-1; D is possibly TRBD1 (6 bases). Germline loops: CDR1 MNHEY, CDR2 SVGAGI. CDR3 length: 11 residues. The CDR3 sequence is CSLGRGTEAFF. Written as DNA, the CDR3 is TGTTCCCTGGGCAGGGGCACTGAAGCTTTCTTT.

The V gene is TRBV11-2, the J gene TRBJ1-2; 9 bases line up with TRBD1. Losses at the gene ends were 4 bases for V and 3 bases for J; bases not matched to a gene: 9. CDR1 is SGHAT and CDR2 is FQNNGV in the germline V gene. The CDR3 is made up of 16 amino acids. The CDR3 coding sequence is TGTGCCAGCAGCTGGGACAGGGCGAGTTCGTACTATGGCTACACCTTC. This gives the protein CASSWDRASSYYGYTF.

To note about this clone: The DNA is left out, because the CDR3 cannot be placed on it with certainty; the CDR3 is given as TCRdb lists it. V and J are TRBV6-2 or TRBV6-3 and TRBJ2-3; the DNA was not compared with TRBD2, the D call given in the table. The CDR3 spans 16 amino acids, including both terminal residues. Germline V gives CDR1 MNHEY, CDR2 SVGEGT. The CDR3 sequence: CASSTSTSGGTDTQYF.

In DNA form, the CDR3 reads TGTGCCAGCAGCCCCGGCGGCGGGGCGACCCAGTACTTC. Protein: CASSPGGGATQYF. The rearrangement joins TRBV7-3 to TRBJ2-5, with a tentative D call TRBD2 (6 bases). The V end lost 5 bases, the J end lost 7 bases, and 14 bases lay between the germline ends. CDR1 and CDR2 from the germline V gene are SGHTA and FQGTGA. The length of the CDR3 is 13 residues.

This chain joins TRBV7-2 and TRBJ2-7; the D call may be TRBD1 or TRBD2 (6 bases each). CDR3 length: 14 amino acids. Germline V CDR1 and CDR2: SGHTA, FQGNSA. With 5 bases removed from V and 4 bases from J, the gap between germline ends came to 15 bases. DNA of the CDR3: TGTGCCAGCAGCACCACAGGGAGGTCTTACGAGCAGTACTTC. Its translation: CASSTTGRSYEQYF.